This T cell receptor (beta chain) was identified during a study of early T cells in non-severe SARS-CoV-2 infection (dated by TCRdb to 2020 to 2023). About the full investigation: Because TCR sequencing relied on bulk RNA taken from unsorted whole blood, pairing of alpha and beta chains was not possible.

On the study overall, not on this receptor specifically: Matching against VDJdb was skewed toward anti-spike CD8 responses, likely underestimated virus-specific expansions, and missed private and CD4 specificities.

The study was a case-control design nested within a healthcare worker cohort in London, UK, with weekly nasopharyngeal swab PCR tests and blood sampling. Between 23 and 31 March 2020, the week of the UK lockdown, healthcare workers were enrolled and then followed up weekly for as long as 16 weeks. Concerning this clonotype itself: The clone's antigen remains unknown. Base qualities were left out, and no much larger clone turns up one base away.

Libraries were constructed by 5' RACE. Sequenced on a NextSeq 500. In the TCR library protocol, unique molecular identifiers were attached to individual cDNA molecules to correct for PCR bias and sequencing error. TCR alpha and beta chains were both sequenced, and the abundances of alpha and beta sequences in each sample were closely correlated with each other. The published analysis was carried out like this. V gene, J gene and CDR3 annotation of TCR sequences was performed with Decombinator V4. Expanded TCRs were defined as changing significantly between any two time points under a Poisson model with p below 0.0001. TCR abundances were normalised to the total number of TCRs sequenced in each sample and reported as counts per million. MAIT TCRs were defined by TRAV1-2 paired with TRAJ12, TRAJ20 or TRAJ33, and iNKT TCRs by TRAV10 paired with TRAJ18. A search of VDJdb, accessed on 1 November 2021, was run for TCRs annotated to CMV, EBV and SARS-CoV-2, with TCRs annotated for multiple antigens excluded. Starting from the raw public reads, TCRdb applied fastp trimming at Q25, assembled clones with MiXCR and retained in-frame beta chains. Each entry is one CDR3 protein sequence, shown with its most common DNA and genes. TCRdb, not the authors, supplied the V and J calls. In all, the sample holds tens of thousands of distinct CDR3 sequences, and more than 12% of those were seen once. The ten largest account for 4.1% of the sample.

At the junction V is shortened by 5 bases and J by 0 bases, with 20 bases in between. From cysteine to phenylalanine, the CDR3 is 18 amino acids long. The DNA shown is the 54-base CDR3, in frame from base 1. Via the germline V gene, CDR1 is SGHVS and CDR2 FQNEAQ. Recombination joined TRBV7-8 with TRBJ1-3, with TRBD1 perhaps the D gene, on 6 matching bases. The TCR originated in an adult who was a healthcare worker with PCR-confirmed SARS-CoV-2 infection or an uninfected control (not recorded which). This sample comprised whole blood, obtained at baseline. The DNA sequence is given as TGTGCCAGCAGCCACCCCTGGGCCGGGGGCCCCTCTGGAAACACCATATATTTT. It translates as CASSHPWAGGPSGNTIYF. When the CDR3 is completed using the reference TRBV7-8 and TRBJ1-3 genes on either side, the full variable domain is GAGVSQSPRYKVAKRGQDVALRCDPISGHVSLFWYQQALGQGPEFLTYFQNEAQLDKSGLPSDRFFAERPEGSVSTLKIQRTQQEDSAVYLCASSHPWAGGPSGNTIYFGEGSWLTVV.